Each of the 22 T cell receptor beta chains below was sequenced from the same sample in a study of alternative splicing in chronic myeloid leukemia remission (dated by TCRdb to about 2020). Regarding the complete study: Remission specimens from the trials were collected at major or complete molecular response, at 12 or 24 months of TKI therapy.

This specimen's time point label, interpreted: major or complete molecular response after front-line TKI therapy. The library came from bulk RNA-seq. For sequencing, an Illumina HiSeq 2500 was employed. The TruSeq Stranded RNA sample prep kit was used to generate libraries of poly-A-enriched mRNA from an input of about 1 ug total RNA. TCRdb reprocessed the sequencing reads and holds a single record per CDR3 protein sequence, with no DNA. The sample records fewer than 450 distinct CDR3 sequences, roughly 98% of which are singletons. The ten largest make up roughly 5.6% of the sample. The source was PBMCs or total blood leukocytes (not recorded which), collected during remission. The receptor source for this set is an adult with chronic myeloid leukemia.

V and J are TRBV6-1 and TRBJ2-3; the TRBD2 assignment by TCRdb is unverifiable without DNA. There are 16 residues in the CDR3. Germline CDR1 is MNHNS and CDR2 is SASEGT. CDR3 residues: CASSVSSGSRTDTQYF.

This clonotype was seen a few times. The CDR3 loop reads CSAPGTGEGNTIYF. This chain links TRBV20-1 with TRBJ1-3. The CDR3 runs 14 residues. Germline V gives CDR1 DFQATT, CDR2 SNEGSKA (reference sequence).

The rearrangement uses TRBV5-1 and TRBJ2-7; the TCRdb D gene call, TRBD2, has no DNA to confirm it. Germline V lookup: CDR1 SGHRS, CDR2 YFSETQ. This CDR3 contains 14 residues. This CDR3 reads CASSFDRERGEQYF.

The gene calls are TRBV12-3 or TRBV12-4 and TRBJ2-7; TCRdb selects TRBD2, and the lack of DNA leaves this call unchecked. This CDR3 comprises 16 residues. The CDR3 region is CASSLGEGRSSYEQYF.

The gene calls are TRBV9 and TRBJ1-2; the D gene TCRdb calls, TRBD1, cannot be checked with no DNA. This CDR3 comprises 13 residues. Germline assignment: CDR1 SGDLS and CDR2 YYNGEE. CDR3 amino acids: CASSGQGPQGYTF.

V is TRBV4-1 and J is TRBJ2-7; TCRdb returns TRBD2, unconfirmable since there is no DNA. Per germline, CDR1 MGHRA and CDR2 YSYEKL. The length of the CDR3 is 16 residues. The CDR3 protein is CASSPQTPGTNYEQYF.

The count of this clonotype is one. The chain is built from TRBV7-6 and TRBJ2-5; the TRBD2 assignment by TCRdb is unverifiable without DNA. Germline V gives CDR1 SGHVS, CDR2 FNYEAQ. The CDR3 length is 15 residues. The CDR3 sequence: CASSLEQGLGETQYF.

The chain couples TRBV14 to TRBJ1-2. The V gene's germline CDR1 is SGHDN and CDR2 FVKESK. The CDR3 spans 14 residues. The CDR3 spells CASSPRPANYGYTF.

The chain uses TRBV19 and TRBJ2-1; TCRdb's D call, TRBD2, is unchecked because there is no DNA. There are 14 residues in the CDR3. Germline V lookup: CDR1 LNHDA, CDR2 SQIVND (reference sequence). The CDR3 here is CASSIGRGYNEQFF.

This sequence joins TRBV7-2 and TRBJ1-2. Germline assignment: CDR1 SGHTA and CDR2 FQGNSA. The CDR3 covers 13 residues. CDR3 protein: CASSLGQLYGYTF.

The V call is TRBV20-1, the J call TRBJ1-2. CDR1 and CDR2 from the germline V gene are DFQATT and SNEGSKA (reference sequence). This CDR3 is built from 15 residues. The CDR3 spells CSARTGQGLDYGYTF.

The chain carries TRBV29-1 and TRBJ1-1. CDR1 SQVTM and CDR2 ANQGSEA come from the germline V gene. The CDR3 spans 13 residues. CDR3 protein: CSAETGTWAEAFF.

The chain couples TRBV7-2 to TRBJ1-4. Germline loops: CDR1 SGHTA, CDR2 FQGNSA. This CDR3 contains 12 residues. CDR3 protein: CASSLTKEKLFF. Supplemented by reference TRBV7-2 and TRBJ1-4, the full variable domain reads GAGVSQSPSNKVTEKGKDVELRCDPISGHTALYWYRQSLGQGLEFLIYFQGNSAPDKSGLPSDRFSAERTGGSVSTLTIQRTQQEDSAVYLCASSLTKEKLFFGSGTQLSVL.

This rearrangement joins TRBV12-3 or TRBV12-4 to TRBJ2-3. The length of the CDR3 is 12 residues. The CDR3 protein is CASRRLTDTQYF.

The chain couples TRBV7-2 to TRBJ1-4. The CDR3 is 15 residues long. Germline V gene lookup returns CDR1 SGHTA and CDR2 FQGNSA. The CDR3 reads CASSKTGRSHEKLFF.

The rearrangement uses TRBV6-5 and TRBJ1-2. The germline gives CDR1 MNHEY, CDR2 SVGAGI. The CDR3 loop spans 13 amino acids. The CDR3 loop is CASSPGGNYGYTF.

The chain couples TRBV11-2 to TRBJ1-6. The germline V gene encodes CDR1 SGHAT and CDR2 FQNNGV. The CDR3 consists of 15 residues. The CDR3 spells CASSSMVTYNSPLHF.

The chain couples TRBV3-1 to TRBJ2-7. Germline V gene sequence: CDR1 LGHDT, CDR2 YNNKEL (reference sequence). The CDR3 is made up of 13 amino acids. CDR3 protein: CASSPRSFYEQYF.

CDR3 loop: CSAKIFGTAYGYTF. The V and J genes are TRBV20-1 and TRBJ1-2. Germline V gives CDR1 DFQATT, CDR2 SNEGSKA (reference sequence). The CDR3 is 14 residues long.

This clonotype has just one count. This chain's CDR3 is CASSLNQGGSGNTIYF. The chain employs TRBV7-2 and TRBJ1-3. This CDR3 contains 16 residues. From germline, CDR1 is SGHTA and CDR2 FQGNSA.

The V gene is TRBV7-2, the J gene TRBJ1-1; there is no DNA to check the TCRdb D call of TRBD1. The CDR3 covers 14 residues. Germline CDR1 reads SGHTA; CDR2 reads FQGNSA. The chain's CDR3 is CASSSTGALTEAFF. Supplemented by reference TRBV7-2 and TRBJ1-1, the full variable domain reads GAGVSQSPSNKVTEKGKDVELRCDPISGHTALYWYRQSLGQGLEFLIYFQGNSAPDKSGLPSDRFSAERTGGSVSTLTIQRTQQEDSAVYLCASSSTGALTEAFFGQGTRLTVV.

This chain uses TRBV12-3 or TRBV12-4 with TRBJ2-3. The CDR3 spans 11 residues. The chain's CDR3 is CASKGSGTQYF.